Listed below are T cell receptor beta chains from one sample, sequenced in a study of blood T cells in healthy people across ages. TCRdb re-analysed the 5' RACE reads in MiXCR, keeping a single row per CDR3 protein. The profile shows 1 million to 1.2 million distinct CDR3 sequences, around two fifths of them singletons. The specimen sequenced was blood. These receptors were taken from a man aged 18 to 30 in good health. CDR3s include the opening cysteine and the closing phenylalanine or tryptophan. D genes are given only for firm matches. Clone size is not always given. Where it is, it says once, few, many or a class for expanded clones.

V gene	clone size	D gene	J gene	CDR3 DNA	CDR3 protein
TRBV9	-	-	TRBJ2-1	TGTGCCAGCAGCGTAGCAATAGGAGAAGATAGGAGTAGTGAGCAGTTCTTC	CASSVAIGEDRSSEQFF
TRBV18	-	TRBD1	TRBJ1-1	TGTGCCAGCTCGCTGGACAGGGCGGGGAACGCTTTCTTT	CASSLDRAGNAFF
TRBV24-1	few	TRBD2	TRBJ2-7	TGTGCCACCAGTGATCCCAGCGGGAGCTACAATGAGCAGTACTTC	CATSDPSGSYNEQYF
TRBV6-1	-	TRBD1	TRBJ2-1	TGTGCCAGCAGTGAAAGAAGACAGGGGGGCGATGAGCAGTTCTTC	CASSERRQGGDEQFF
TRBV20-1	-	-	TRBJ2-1	TGCAGTGCTAGTCGCGTTGGGCGCCCCTACAATGAGCAGTTCTTC	CSASRVGRPYNEQFF
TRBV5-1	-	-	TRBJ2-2	TGCGCCAGCAGCTTACAGATGAACACCGGGGAGCTGTTTTTT	CASSLQMNTGELFF
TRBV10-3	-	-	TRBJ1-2	TGTGCCATCAGGAACACGAGCGGTGGGTTGGTTGGCTACACCTTC	CAIRNTSGGLVGYTF
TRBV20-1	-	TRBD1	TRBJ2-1	TGCAGTGCTGACCCAGGGGGTGGCGATGAGCAGTTCTTC	CSADPGGGDEQFF
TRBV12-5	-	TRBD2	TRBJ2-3	TGTGCTAGTGGTTTGTCGAAACTAGCGGGTCTAACAGATACGCAGTATTTT	CASGLSKLAGLTDTQYF
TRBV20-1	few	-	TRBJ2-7	TGCAGTGCTAGAGATTTGTCCCAAGTTACAGTTGAGCAGTACTTC	CSARDLSQVTVEQYF
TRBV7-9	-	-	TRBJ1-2	TGTGCCAGCACCGCACGGGGAGGGAGGGACTATGGCTACACCTTC	CASTARGGRDYGYTF
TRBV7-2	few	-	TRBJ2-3	TGTGCCAGCAGCTTACTACCGGGAACCAGCACAGATACGCAGTATTTT	CASSLLPGTSTDTQYF
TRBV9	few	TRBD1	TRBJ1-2	TGTGCCAGCAGCGTAGCGGACAGGCTATACTATGGCTACACCTTC	CASSVADRLYYGYTF
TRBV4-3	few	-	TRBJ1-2	TGCGCCAGCAGCCAAGATTTGGGAGTCTATGGCTACACCTTC	CASSQDLGVYGYTF
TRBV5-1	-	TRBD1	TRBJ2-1	TGCGCCAGCAGCGTGGGACAGGGTCAGTACAATGAGCAGTTCTTC	CASSVGQGQYNEQFF
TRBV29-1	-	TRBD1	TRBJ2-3	TGCAGCGTTGGGGCAGGGGGCAGGTTGTCAGATACGCAGTATTTT	CSVGAGGRLSDTQYF
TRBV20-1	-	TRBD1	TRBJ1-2	TGCAGTGCAAAAGACAGGGGATGCTATGGCTACACCTTC	CSAKDRGCYGYTF
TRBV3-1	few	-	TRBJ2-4	TGTGCCAGCAGCCAAACCAAAAACATTCAGTACTTC	CASSQTKNIQYF
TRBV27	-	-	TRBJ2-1	TGTGCCAGCAGTCCTAGGACGGGGCCTCTGGACAATGAGCAGTTCTTC	CASSPRTGPLDNEQFF
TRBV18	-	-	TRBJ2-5	TGTGCCAGCTCCCCCACCGGGATGGTACGAGAGACCCAGTACTTC	CASSPTGMVRETQYF
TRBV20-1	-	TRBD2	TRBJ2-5	TGCAGTGCTAGTAGGCTAGCGGGGGTTGAGCAGTACTTC	CSASRLAGVEQYF
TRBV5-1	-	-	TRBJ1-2	TGCGCCAGCAGCTTGGACAGCCAGGGGGGCTACACCTTC	CASSLDSQGGYTF
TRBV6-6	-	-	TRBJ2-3	TGTGCCAGCAAAGCCCCAATGAACACAGATACGCAGTATTTT	CASKAPMNTDTQYF
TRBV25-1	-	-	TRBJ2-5	TGTGCCAGCAGTGAAATGGGGGGGGGCGGAGAGACCCAGTACTTC	CASSEMGGGGETQYF
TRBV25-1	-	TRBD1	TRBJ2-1	TGTGCCAGCAGGGTTGGGACAGGGCCCAATGAGCAGTTCTTC	CASRVGTGPNEQFF
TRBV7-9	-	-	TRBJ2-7	TGTGCCAGCAGCCCCACCGAGGGGAGCTCCTACGAGCAGTACTTC	CASSPTEGSSYEQYF